One sample yielded the 20 T cell receptor beta chains listed below, sequenced in a study of beta chain features in type 1 diabetes. Notes on the study in general: Researchers report that Type 1 diabetes patients had moderately but significantly shorter TCRB CDR3s across all four CD4+ subsets.

Expressed TCRB transcripts were sequenced because the entire RNA isolate underwent reverse transcription. TCRdb keeps only in-frame clones here, not all; method: immunoSEQ multiplex PCR. The sample lists 300,000 to 350,000 clones, roughly 9% seen once, with around 1% in the top ten. Their target antigens are unknown. What was sequenced was central memory CD4+ T cells from blood. The receptor set was obtained from a young man with type 1 diabetes.

In this sample, this clone turned up many times. V usage is TRBV7-2 and J usage is TRBJ2-7, with no clear D. V was cut by 1 base and J by 6 bases, with 10 bases left in between. Germline lookup yields CDR1 SGHTA and CDR2 FQGNSA. The CDR3 spans 13 residues. The CDR3, as DNA: TGTGCCAGCAGCTTAGAGGGCCGCGCCGAGCAGTACTTC. Translated: CASSLEGRAEQYF.

This clone was seen a handful of times. The V gene is TRBV9, the J gene TRBJ2-3, with D unresolved. From germline, CDR1 is SGDLS and CDR2 YYNGEE. The CDR3 consists of 14 residues. V gave up 0 bases and J gave up 2 bases, with 7 bases separating them. CDR3: CASSVGVDTDTQYF. CDR3 bases: TGTGCCAGCAGCGTAGGGGTAGACACAGATACGCAGTATTTT.

The V and J genes are TRBV7-2 and TRBJ1-2; D uncertain. The CDR3 covers 14 residues. V lost 5 bases to trimming and J lost 4 bases, with 14 bases between them. Germline CDR1 and CDR2: SGHTA and FQGNSA. For the CDR3, the DNA is TGTGCCAGCAGCACCCTTATGTCGGGCTATGGCTACACCTTC. It encodes CASSTLMSGYGYTF.

The CDR3 protein is CASSVIRTEHGEQYF. As DNA, the CDR3 is TGCGCCAGCAGTGTGATAAGGACAGAGCATGGGGAGCAGTACTTC. This chain joins TRBV5-1 and TRBJ2-7; a weak D match, TRBD1 (6 bases). Trimming removed 5 bases at V and 7 bases at J, with 22 bases between. This CDR3 contains 15 residues. CDR1 is SGHRS, CDR2 YFSETQ, per germline.

This clone was counted between two and nine times. The same CDR3 also results from other DNA sequences found in this sample. This chain connects TRBV6-5 to TRBJ2-5; TRBD1 aligns across 9 bases. The CDR3 extends over 13 amino acids. The junction had 8 bases not matched to a gene; V was cut back by 6 bases and J by 9 bases. CDR1 and CDR2 from the germline V gene are MNHEY and SVGAGI. CDR3 protein: CASRPGQGRPQYF. Here the CDR3 DNA reads TGTGCCAGCAGACCGGGACAGGGACGACCCCAGTACTTC.

This clone showed up just a few times. This rearrangement joins TRBV9 to TRBJ2-1; 9 positions match TRBD1. CDR3 length: 15 residues. Looked up from germline, CDR1 is SGDLS and CDR2 is YYNGEE. V was pared by 4 bases and J by 6 bases, with 8 bases of the junction left unmatched. CDR3 residues: CASSRTGTGINEQFF. CDR3 sequence (DNA): TGTGCCAGCAGCCGCACCGGGACAGGGATCAATGAGCAGTTCTTC.

This clone was observed a few times. The chain recombines TRBV7-2 with TRBJ2-3; the D is unclear. Germline lookup yields CDR1 SGHTA and CDR2 FQGNSA. This CDR3 spans 13 amino acids. Trimming removed 5 bases at V and 11 bases at J, with 17 bases between. CDR3 region: CASSPHSGRKQYF. DNA of the CDR3: TGTGCCAGCAGCCCCCACTCGGGCCGAAAGCAGTATTTT.

This clone has just a few counts. The gene calls are TRBV28 and TRBJ2-1; the D is unclear. The CDR3 is 13 residues long. In germline, CDR1 is MDHEN, CDR2 SYDVKM. Trimming shortened V by 7 bases and J by 0 bases, and 7 bases separated the two germline ends. The CDR3 reads CASTLSSYNEQFF. The CDR3, as DNA: TGTGCCAGCACCCTGAGCTCCTACAATGAGCAGTTCTTC. The full variable domain, completed using reference TRBV28 and TRBJ2-1, is DVKVTQSSRYLVKRTGEKVFLECVQDMDHENMFWYRQDPGLGLRLIYFSYDVKMKEKGDIPEGYSVSREKKERFSLILESASTNQTSMYLCASTLSSYNEQFFGPGTRLTVL.

This sequence joins TRBV28 and TRBJ1-2, with D unclear. V was shortened by 2 bases and J by 6 bases, with 10 bases between the two germline ends. Germline lookup yields CDR1 MDHEN and CDR2 SYDVKM. This CDR3 is built from 13 residues. CDR3 region: CASSLRREDGYTF. CDR3 DNA sequence: TGTGCCAGCAGTTTAAGACGGGAGGATGGCTACACCTTC.

This clone was counted between two and nine times. The chain recombines TRBV13 with TRBJ1-5, with TRBD1 as a possible D gene (6 bases). Germline V gene data show CDR1 as PRHDT and CDR2 as FYEKMQ (reference sequence). V dropped 3 bases and J dropped 2 bases, with 14 bases sitting between them. The CDR3 is made up of 16 amino acids. CDR3 protein: CASSFGQTGGNQPQHF. Written as DNA, the CDR3 is TGTGCCAGCAGCTTCGGACAGACAGGTGGCAATCAGCCCCAGCATTTT.

Here the CDR3 reads CAWDTSSGANVLTF. For the CDR3, the DNA is TGTGCCTGGGACACTAGCTCTGGGGCCAACGTCCTGACTTTC. The chain has TRBV30 and TRBJ2-6; D is possibly TRBD2 (5 bases). V was clipped by 5 bases and J by 0 bases, with 8 bases between them. Per germline, CDR1 GTSNPN and CDR2 SVGIG (reference sequence). This CDR3 has 14 residues.

The sample holds many counts of this clone. This chain links TRBV10-3 with TRBJ2-7; 7 bases fit TRBD1. V gave up 0 bases and J gave up 6 bases; unmatched junction bases: 5. CDR3 length: 14 residues. Per the germline V gene, CDR1 is ENHRY and CDR2 is SYGVKD. Written as DNA, the CDR3 is TGTGCCATCAGTGAGTCTGGAAGGGGGCCCGAGCAGTACTTC. It is translated as CAISESGRGPEQYF.

V usage is TRBV5-6 and J usage is TRBJ2-1; 10 positions agree with TRBD2. Germline V gives CDR1 SGHDT, CDR2 YYEEEE. V shed 4 bases and J 3 bases; nucleotides not matched to a gene: 4. CDR3 length: 15 amino acids. This chain's CDR3 is CASSPLAGVYNEQFF. CDR3 DNA sequence: TGTGCCAGCAGCCCTCTAGCGGGGGTCTACAATGAGCAGTTCTTC.

The chain recombines TRBV7-2 with TRBJ2-5; 7 nucleotides agree with TRBD1. The CDR3 runs to 15 residues. Unmatched junction bases numbered 5, after V lost 2 bases and J lost 2 bases. Germline CDR1 SGHTA, CDR2 FQGNSA. In DNA, the CDR3 is TGTGCCAGCAGCTTATCCTACAGGGGTCAAGAGACCCAGTACTTC. It codes for CASSLSYRGQETQYF.

The chain carries TRBV5-4 and TRBJ2-3; tentatively, D is TRBD1 or TRBD2 (5 bases each). CDR3 length: 14 residues. Germline loops: CDR1 SGHNT, CDR2 YYREEE (reference sequence). Trimming pared 1 base from V and 6 bases from J, leaving 12 bases between. Written as DNA, the CDR3 is TGTGCCAGCAGCTTGCCGGGGCTCGAGGATACGCAGTATTTT. This gives the protein CASSLPGLEDTQYF.

V gene TRBV7-9 combines with J gene TRBJ2-3; TRBD2 aligns across 14 bases. J lost 6 bases, V lost 4 bases, and 6 bases had no gene match. The CDR3 has 16 amino acids. The germline V gene encodes CDR1 SEHNR and CDR2 FQNEAQ (reference sequence). CDR3 amino acids: CASSSPGLAGVDTQYF. CDR3 DNA sequence: TGTGCCAGCAGCTCCCCGGGACTAGCGGGGGTGGATACGCAGTATTTT. Complete variable domain (other parts from reference TRBV7-9 and TRBJ2-3): DTGVSQNPRHKITKRGQNVTFRCDPISEHNRLYWYRQTLGQGPEFLTYFQNEAQLEKSRLLSDRFSAERPKGSFSTLEIQRTEQGDSAMYLCASSSPGLAGVDTQYFGPGTRLTVL.

This clone occurred a few times. The chain is built from TRBV5-1 and TRBJ2-7, with D possibly matching TRBD1 (5 bases). V lost 4 bases to trimming and J lost 6 bases, with 14 bases between them. The CDR3 runs 13 residues. Germline loops: CDR1 SGHRS, CDR2 YFSETQ. The CDR3 nucleotides read TGCGCCAGCAGCAGGGGAAGCTTCTCCGAGCAGTACTTC. Residues: CASSRGSFSEQYF. The full variable domain, rest sourced from reference TRBV5-1 and TRBJ2-7, is KAGVTQTPRYLIKTRGQQVTLSCSPISGHRSVSWYQQTPGQGLQFLFEYFSETQRNKGNFPGRFSGRQFSNSRSEMNVSTLELGDSALYLCASSRGSFSEQYFGPGTRLTVT.

This chain links TRBV18 with TRBJ2-5; TRBD2 might be the D (6 bases). The CDR3 has 13 amino acids. Deletions cut 6 bases from V and 6 bases from J, with 14 bases between. Germline CDR1 is KGHSH and CDR2 is LQKENI. The CDR3 coding sequence is TGTGCCAGCTCCCCAGGAGGCGGGAAGACCCAGTACTTC. Translating it yields CASSPGGGKTQYF.

The sample holds a few counts of this clone. The chain has TRBV5-1 and TRBJ2-1; D perhaps matches TRBD2 (7 bases). The CDR3 runs to 15 residues. CDR1 is SGHRS and CDR2 is YFSETQ in the germline V gene. Trimming stripped 5 bases from V and 10 bases from J, with 22 bases between. CDR3 DNA sequence: TGCGCCAGCAGTCACGGGACAAGTCCCGGGGGGGAGCAGTTCTTC. Its translation: CASSHGTSPGGEQFF. The complete variable domain, with remaining parts taken from reference TRBV5-1 and TRBJ2-1, reads KAGVTQTPRYLIKTRGQQVTLSCSPISGHRSVSWYQQTPGQGLQFLFEYFSETQRNKGNFPGRFSGRQFSNSRSEMNVSTLELGDSALYLCASSHGTSPGGEQFFGPGTRLTVL.

The chain has TRBV28 and TRBJ2-2; D is perhaps TRBD2 (6 bases). With 4 bases removed from V and 4 bases from J, the gap between germline ends came to 10 bases. The CDR3 is 14 residues long. Germline CDR1 MDHEN, CDR2 SYDVKM. CDR3 amino acids: CASSSGLGTGELFF. DNA for the CDR3: TGTGCCAGCAGTTCGGGACTCGGCACCGGGGAGCTGTTTTTT.